Following are 23 T cell receptor beta chains from one sample sequenced in a study of vaccination and CD4 T cells after COVID-19. Treatment described: approximately nine-day PBMC culture with coronavirus spike peptide pools or control peptides (ViraFEST assay). These receptors' targets are unknown. Researchers used the Oncomine TCR Beta short-read assay to sequence DNA from cultured CD4+ T cells. TCRdb fed the PCR reads into MiXCR, producing one record per CDR3 protein. The table lists over 10,000 distinct CDR3 sequences, approximately 76% of them singletons. What was sequenced was CD4+ T cells from blood, cultured in vitro. Receptors were obtained from a human donor who had recovered from COVID-19.

The chain has TRBV9 and TRBJ2-5; tentatively, D is TRBD1 (6 bases). The CDR3 sequence is 16 residues long. Trimming removed 2 bases from V and 4 bases from J, with 18 bases in between. CDR1 and CDR2 from the germline V gene are SGDLS and YYNGEE. CDR3 coding DNA: TGTGCCAGCAGCGTTTCGACAGGTCGTGGGGTAGAGACCCAGTACTTC. Protein sequence: CASSVSTGRGVETQYF.

J is TRBJ2-1 and V is TRBV20-1; 9 nucleotides align to TRBD2. In germline, CDR1 is DFQATT, CDR2 SNEGSKA (reference sequence). The trim removed 5 bases at V and 2 bases at J, leaving 7 bases unmatched. The CDR3 is 15 amino acids. The CDR3: CSAGPGLATYNEQFF. DNA for the CDR3: TGCAGTGCTGGACCGGGACTAGCAACCTACAATGAGCAGTTCTTC.

By share, this clonotype ranks as medium-sized (0.01 to 0.1%). The chain links TRBV6-1 to TRBJ1-5; tentatively, D is TRBD1 (6 bases). V lost 8 bases and J lost 3, with 11 bases in between. Germline V gene data show CDR1 as MNHNS and CDR2 as SASEGT. The CDR3 contains 13 residues. The CDR3 DNA reads TGTGCCAGCCGGACAGACCACAATCAGCCCCAGCATTTT. This encodes CASRTDHNQPQHF.

This rearrangement joins TRBV29-1 to TRBJ1-1; TRBD1 matches 9 bases. The germline V gene has CDR1 SQVTM and CDR2 ANQGSEA. This CDR3 region has 10 residues. V dropped 8 bases and J dropped 9; count of bases not matched to a gene: 4. CDR3 sequence: CSSGTGQAFF. CDR3 DNA: TGCAGCTCCGGGACAGGGCAAGCTTTCTTT.

This clonotype was observed a handful of times. CDR3 in DNA: TGCAGTGCTAGAGTAGCAAGGATGAACACTGAAGCTTTCTTT. Protein product: CSARVARMNTEAFF. This chain uses TRBV20-1 with TRBJ1-1, with D unclear. V was trimmed by 1 base and J by 0 bases, leaving 9 bases between them. This CDR3 contains 14 residues. The V gene's germline CDR1 is DFQATT and CDR2 SNEGSKA (reference sequence).

This clonotype was detected once. The chain couples TRBV7-9 to TRBJ1-6, with 11 bases identical to TRBD1. The CDR3 contains 17 residues. V trimming: 5 bases; J trimming: 1 base; junction bases outside the gene matches: 4. CDR1 is SEHNR, CDR2 FQNEAQ, per germline (reference sequence). The CDR3 bases are TGTGCCAGCAGCCCCGGGACAGGGGGTTCCTATAATTCACCCCTCCACTTT. Encoded protein: CASSPGTGGSYNSPLHF.

V and J are TRBV19 and TRBJ1-1; 9 positions match TRBD1. J gave up 8 bases and V 3 bases, and 4 bases lay outside the gene matches. This CDR3 contains 13 residues. Germline V gene sequence: CDR1 LNHDA, CDR2 SQIVND (reference sequence). CDR3 amino acids: CASSISGQGEAFF. As DNA, the CDR3 is TGTGCCAGTAGTATTTCGGGACAGGGCGAAGCTTTCTTT.

The gene calls are TRBV5-6 and TRBJ2-1, with TRBD2 matching 10 bases. Germline V gene lookup returns CDR1 SGHDT and CDR2 YYEEEE. The CDR3 extends over 19 amino acids. The trim removed 2 bases at V and 5 bases at J, leaving 16 bases unmatched. CDR3 in DNA: TGTGCCAGCAGCTTATTACCGCCTGTAGTTAGCGGGAGGCACAATGAGCAGTTCTTC. It specifies CASSLLPPVVSGRHNEQFF. The variable domain in full, completed from reference TRBV5-6 and TRBJ2-1, reads DAGVTQSPTHLIKTRGQQVTLRCSPKSGHDTVSWYQQALGQGPQFIFQYYEEEERQRGNFPDRFSGHQFPNYSSELNVNALLLGDSALYLCASSLLPPVVSGRHNEQFFGPGTRLTVL.

V is TRBV2 and J is TRBJ1-5; D is ambiguous. This CDR3 has 13 residues. Trimming pared 3 bases from V and 5 bases from J, leaving 8 bases between. Germline V lookup: CDR1 SNHLY, CDR2 FYNNEI. CDR3 nucleotide sequence: TGTGCCAGCAGTGAGTCCGTTTATCAGCCCCAGCATTTT. It encodes CASSESVYQPQHF.

The V gene is TRBV20-1, the J gene TRBJ2-5, with D hard to call. V was cut by 7 bases and J by 3 bases, with 15 bases left in between. Per germline, CDR1 DFQATT and CDR2 SNEGSKA (reference sequence). The CDR3 loop spans 13 amino acids. The CDR3 spells CSGLAELKETQYF. The CDR3 DNA sequence: TGCAGTGGCCTGGCGGAGCTAAAAGAGACCCAGTACTTC.

This clonotype was counted between two and nine times. J is TRBJ2-5 and V is TRBV7-2, with D maybe TRBD2 (6 bases). Germline V gene data show CDR1 as SGHTA and CDR2 as FQGNSA. The CDR3 has 15 amino acids. The ends were cut back, 5 bases at V and 7 bases at J, with 20 bases in the middle. DNA of the CDR3: TGTGCCAGCAGCATGGGACTGACCCAGGTTGGGACCCAGTACTTC. Its protein is CASSMGLTQVGTQYF.

This chain uses TRBV2 with TRBJ1-5; 11 positions match TRBD1. Per the germline V gene, CDR1 is SNHLY and CDR2 is FYNNEI. The ends lost 3 bases at V and 9 bases at J; junction bases unmatched: 10. CDR3 size: 16 residues. CDR3 sequence: CASSERGQGARGPQHF. CDR3 nucleotide sequence: TGTGCCAGCAGTGAGCGTGGACAGGGGGCTCGGGGGCCCCAGCATTTT.

The gene calls are TRBV25-1 and TRBJ2-2; 7 bases are a match to TRBD2. V shed 8 bases and J 3 bases; nucleotides not matched to a gene: 9. Germline CDR1 reads MGHDK; CDR2 reads SYGVNS. This CDR3 comprises 15 residues. CDR3 bases: TGTGCCAGCGGGGTGGCGGGAGCGTACACCGGGGAGCTGTTTTTT. It translates to CASGVAGAYTGELFF.

The chain has TRBV6-1 and TRBJ2-7; D call uncertain. Trimming stripped 6 bases from V and 1 base from J, with 13 bases between. CDR1 is MNHNS and CDR2 is SASEGT in the germline V gene. The CDR3 loop spans 14 amino acids. The CDR3 DNA sequence: TGTGCCAGCAGCCGCATGTTGTCGTCCTACGAGCAGTACTTC. Protein sequence: CASSRMLSSYEQYF.

The gene calls are TRBV6-2 or TRBV6-3 and TRBJ2-1; unclear D gene. The CDR3 is made up of 16 amino acids. Trimming removed 2 bases at V and 0 bases at J, with 11 bases between. Germline V gives CDR1 MNHEY, CDR2 SVGEGT. CDR3 sequence (DNA): TGTGCCAGCAGTTACGGACGCCCTCTCTCCTACAATGAGCAGTTCTTC. Its protein is CASSYGRPLSYNEQFF.

For this clonotype: At one of its ends the junction is not consistent with the germline gene, which may arise from a read error. J is TRBJ1-4 and V is TRBV20-1, with D perhaps matching TRBD1 (6 bases). This CDR3 is built from 14 residues. Germline V gene lookup returns CDR1 DFQATT and CDR2 SNEGSKA (reference sequence). The CDR3 is CCAQRGPFSEKLFF. In DNA, the CDR3 is TGCTGTGCTCAGCGGGGGCCCTTTAGTGAAAAACTGTTTTTT.

The rearrangement joins TRBV7-8 to TRBJ1-2; a weak D match, TRBD1 (5 bases). The V and J ends lost 2 bases and 2 bases respectively, with 6 bases between them. This CDR3 spans 13 amino acids. Germline lookup yields CDR1 SGHVS and CDR2 FQNEAQ. The CDR3 region is CASSLWGNYGYTF. The CDR3 nucleotides read TGTGCCAGCAGCTTATGGGGCAACTATGGCTACACCTTC.

The gene calls are TRBV20-1 and TRBJ1-1; 7 positions match TRBD1. After removal of 2 bases from V and 7 bases from J, the junction contained 13 bases not matched to a gene. The V gene's germline CDR1 is DFQATT and CDR2 SNEGSKA (reference sequence). CDR3 length: 15 residues. The CDR3 spells CSARSAQGVVIEAFF. The CDR3 DNA reads as TGCAGTGCTAGATCGGCCCAGGGGGTTGTAATTGAAGCTTTCTTT.

In regard to this clonotype: Mismatch with germline at one junction end may stem from a read error. This chain joins TRBV20-1 and TRBJ2-1; 8 bases are shared with TRBD2. CDR3 length: 12 amino acids. The V gene's germline CDR1 is DFQATT and CDR2 SNEGSKA (reference sequence). CDR3 coding DNA: TGCAGTGCTAGAGACCCTAGCGGTAGCGGGGTCTTC. Amino acids: CSARDPSGSGVF.

This clonotype was counted between two and nine times. This chain uses TRBV20-1 with TRBJ2-5, with D possibly being TRBD1 (7 bases). CDR3 length: 14 amino acids. V gave up 2 bases and J gave up 4 bases, with 14 bases separating them. CDR1 DFQATT and CDR2 SNEGSKA come from the germline V gene (reference sequence). CDR3 amino acids: CSARSRGAGETQYF. The CDR3 DNA sequence: TGCAGTGCTAGATCCAGGGGGGCTGGAGAGACCCAGTACTTC.

This chain joins TRBV6-1 and TRBJ2-5; tentative D call: TRBD2 (5 bases). The CDR3 has 16 amino acids. The germline gives CDR1 MNHNS, CDR2 SASEGT. Trimming cost V 8 bases and J 5 bases, with 24 bases left between them. Here the CDR3 reads CASGRWAGPQRETQYF. The CDR3, as DNA: TGTGCCAGCGGGCGGTGGGCGGGTCCCCAAAGGGAGACCCAGTACTTC.

This chain connects TRBV20-1 to TRBJ1-3; 12 nucleotides line up with TRBD1. Per germline, CDR1 DFQATT and CDR2 SNEGSKA (reference sequence). The length of the CDR3 is 15 residues. With V trimmed by 5 bases and J by 4 bases, 6 bases remained unmatched. The CDR3: CSAQRDRGLGNTIYF. The DNA for the CDR3 is TGCAGTGCTCAACGGGACAGGGGGCTCGGAAACACCATATATTTT.

The V gene is TRBV29-1, the J gene TRBJ1-1; D is perhaps TRBD1 (6 bases). This CDR3 has 13 residues. The V gene's germline CDR1 is SQVTM and CDR2 ANQGSEA. V dropped 4 bases and J dropped 2 bases, with 11 bases sitting between them. The CDR3 DNA reads as TGCAGCGTTGGGGGGCCCTTTAACACTGAAGCTTTCTTT. It is translated as CSVGGPFNTEAFF.